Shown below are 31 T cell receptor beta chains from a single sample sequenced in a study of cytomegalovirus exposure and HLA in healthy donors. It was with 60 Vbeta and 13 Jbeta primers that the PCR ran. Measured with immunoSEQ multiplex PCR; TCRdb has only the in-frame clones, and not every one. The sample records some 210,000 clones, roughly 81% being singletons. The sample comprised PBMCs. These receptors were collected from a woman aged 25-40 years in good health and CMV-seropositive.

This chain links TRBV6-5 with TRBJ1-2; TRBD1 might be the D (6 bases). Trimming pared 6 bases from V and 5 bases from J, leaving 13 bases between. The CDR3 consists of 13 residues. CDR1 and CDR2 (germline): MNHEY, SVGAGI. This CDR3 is CASRTDSGYGYTF. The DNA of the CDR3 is TGTGCCAGCAGGACGGACAGCGGTTATGGCTACACCTTC.

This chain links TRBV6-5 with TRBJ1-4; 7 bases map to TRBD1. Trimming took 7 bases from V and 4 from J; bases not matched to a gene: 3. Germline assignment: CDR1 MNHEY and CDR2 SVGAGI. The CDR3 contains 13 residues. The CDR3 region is CASMGQINEKLFF. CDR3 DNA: TGTGCCAGCATGGGACAGATTAATGAAAAACTGTTTTTT.

The CDR3 loop is CASSPELRGRFTGELFF. The CDR3 DNA sequence: TGTGCCAGCAGCCCAGAGTTACGGGGGAGGTTCACCGGGGAGCTGTTTTTT. This chain links TRBV7-3 with TRBJ2-2; D is perhaps TRBD2 (6 bases). The CDR3 consists of 17 residues. Looked up from germline, CDR1 is SGHTA and CDR2 is FQGTGA. V lost 5 bases, J lost 4 bases, and 20 bases lay in between.

The CDR3 reads CASSYSQAPAGDGYTF. The CDR3 nucleotides are TGTGCCAGCAGTTACTCCCAGGCCCCCGCGGGAGATGGCTACACCTTC. The J gene is TRBJ1-2, the V gene TRBV6-5; no firm D call. V lost 0 bases, J lost 6 bases, and 17 bases lay in between. This CDR3 is built from 16 residues. The germline V gene encodes CDR1 MNHEY and CDR2 SVGAGI.

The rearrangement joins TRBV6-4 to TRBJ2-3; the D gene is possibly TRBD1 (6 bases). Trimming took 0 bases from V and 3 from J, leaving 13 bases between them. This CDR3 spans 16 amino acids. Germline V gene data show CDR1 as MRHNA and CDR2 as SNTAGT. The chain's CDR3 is CASSDSSQGGTDTQYF. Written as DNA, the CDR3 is TGTGCCAGCAGTGACTCGAGCCAAGGGGGTACAGATACGCAGTATTTT.

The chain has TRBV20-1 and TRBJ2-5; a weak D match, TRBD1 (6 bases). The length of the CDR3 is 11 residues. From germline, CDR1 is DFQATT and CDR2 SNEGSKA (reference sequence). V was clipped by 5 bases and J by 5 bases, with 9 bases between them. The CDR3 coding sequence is TGCAGTGCTCGGACAGTTGAGACCCAGTACTTC. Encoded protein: CSARTVETQYF.

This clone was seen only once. DNA of the CDR3: TGCGCCAGCAGCCAAAGCTGGAACACCATATATTTT. As protein: CASSQSWNTIYF. The rearrangement uses TRBV4-3 and TRBJ1-3; D call uncertain. This CDR3 is 12 amino acids long. CDR1 LGHNA and CDR2 YSLEER come from the germline V gene. Trimming pared 2 bases from V and 7 bases from J, leaving 6 bases between.

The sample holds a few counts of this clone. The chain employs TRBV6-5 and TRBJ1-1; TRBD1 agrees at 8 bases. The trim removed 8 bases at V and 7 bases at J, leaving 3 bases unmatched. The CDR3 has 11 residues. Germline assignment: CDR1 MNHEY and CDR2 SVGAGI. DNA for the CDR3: TGTGCCAGCGACAGGGGCGGTGAAGCTTTCTTT. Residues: CASDRGGEAFF.

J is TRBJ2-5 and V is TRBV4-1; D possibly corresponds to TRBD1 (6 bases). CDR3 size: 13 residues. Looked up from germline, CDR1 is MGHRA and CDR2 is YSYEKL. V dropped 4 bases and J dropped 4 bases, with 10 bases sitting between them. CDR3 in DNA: TGCGCCAGCAGCCGGACAGCTATAGAGACCCAGTACTTC. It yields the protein CASSRTAIETQYF.

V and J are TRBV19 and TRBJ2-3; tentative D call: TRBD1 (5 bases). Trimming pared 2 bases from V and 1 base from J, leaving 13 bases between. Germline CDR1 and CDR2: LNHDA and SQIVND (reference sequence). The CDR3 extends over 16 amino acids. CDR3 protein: CASSIIKGYGTDTQYF. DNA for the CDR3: TGTGCCAGTAGTATAATAAAGGGGTATGGCACAGATACGCAGTATTTT. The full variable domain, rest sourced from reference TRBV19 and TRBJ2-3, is DGGITQSPKYLFRKEGQNVTLSCEQNLNHDAMYWYRQDPGQGLRLIYYSQIVNDFQKGDIAEGYSVSREKKESFPLTVTSAQKNPTAFYLCASSIIKGYGTDTQYFGPGTRLTVL.

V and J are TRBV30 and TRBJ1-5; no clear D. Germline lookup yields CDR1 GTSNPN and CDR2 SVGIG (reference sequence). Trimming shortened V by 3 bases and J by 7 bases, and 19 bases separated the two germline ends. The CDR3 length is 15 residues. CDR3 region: CAWSREGFSRQPQHF. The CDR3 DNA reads TGTGCCTGGAGCCGGGAGGGCTTCTCACGGCAGCCCCAGCATTTT.

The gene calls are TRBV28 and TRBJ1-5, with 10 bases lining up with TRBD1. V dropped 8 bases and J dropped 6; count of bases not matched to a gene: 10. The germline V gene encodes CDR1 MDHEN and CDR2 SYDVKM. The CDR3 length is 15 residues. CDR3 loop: CASRSWTGGSQPQHF. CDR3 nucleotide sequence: TGTGCCAGCCGATCTTGGACAGGGGGAAGTCAGCCCCAGCATTTT.

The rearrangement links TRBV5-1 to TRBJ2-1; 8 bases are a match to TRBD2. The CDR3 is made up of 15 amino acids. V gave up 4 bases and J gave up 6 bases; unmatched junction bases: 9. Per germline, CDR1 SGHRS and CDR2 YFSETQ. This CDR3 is CASSIGLAGPNEQFF. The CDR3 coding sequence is TGCGCCAGCAGCATAGGACTAGCCGGGCCCAATGAGCAGTTCTTC.

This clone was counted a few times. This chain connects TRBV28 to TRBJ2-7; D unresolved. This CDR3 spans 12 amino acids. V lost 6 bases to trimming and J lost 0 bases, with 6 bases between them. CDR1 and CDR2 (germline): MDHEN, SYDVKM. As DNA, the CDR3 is TGTGCCAGCAGCCCCTCCTCCTACGAGCAGTACTTC. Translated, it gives CASSPSSYEQYF.

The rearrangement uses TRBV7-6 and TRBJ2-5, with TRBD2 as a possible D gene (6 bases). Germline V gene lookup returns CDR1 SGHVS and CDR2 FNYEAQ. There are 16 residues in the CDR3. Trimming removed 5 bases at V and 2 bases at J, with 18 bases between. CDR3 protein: CASSRGWGIGQETQYF. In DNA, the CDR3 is TGTGCCAGCAGCCGGGGGTGGGGGATAGGGCAAGAGACCCAGTACTTC.

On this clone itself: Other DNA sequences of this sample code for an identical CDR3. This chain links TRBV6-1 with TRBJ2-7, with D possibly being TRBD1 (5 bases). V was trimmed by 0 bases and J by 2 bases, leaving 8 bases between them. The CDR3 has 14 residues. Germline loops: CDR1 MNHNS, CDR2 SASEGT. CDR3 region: CASSEAGVAYEQYF. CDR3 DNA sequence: TGTGCCAGCAGTGAAGCAGGGGTCGCCTACGAGCAGTACTTC.

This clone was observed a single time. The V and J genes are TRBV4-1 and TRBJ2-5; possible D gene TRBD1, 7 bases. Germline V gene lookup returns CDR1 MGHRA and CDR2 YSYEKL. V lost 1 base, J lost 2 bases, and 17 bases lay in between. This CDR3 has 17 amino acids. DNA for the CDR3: TGCGCCAGCAGCCAAGGTTCAGGGGGGAGCCTACAAGAGACCCAGTACTTC. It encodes CASSQGSGGSLQETQYF.

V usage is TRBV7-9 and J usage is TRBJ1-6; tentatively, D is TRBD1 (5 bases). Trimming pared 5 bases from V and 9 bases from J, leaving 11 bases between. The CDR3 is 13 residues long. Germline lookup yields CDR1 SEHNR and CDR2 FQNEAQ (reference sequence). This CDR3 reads CASSADSFSPLHF. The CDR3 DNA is TGTGCCAGCAGCGCTGACAGTTTTTCACCCCTCCACTTT.

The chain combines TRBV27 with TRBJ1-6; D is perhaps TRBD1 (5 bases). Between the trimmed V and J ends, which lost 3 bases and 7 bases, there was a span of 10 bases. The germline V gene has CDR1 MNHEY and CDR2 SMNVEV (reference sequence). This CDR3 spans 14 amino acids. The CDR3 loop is CASSFAGQNSPLHF. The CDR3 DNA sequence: TGTGCCAGCAGTTTCGCGGGGCAGAATTCACCCCTCCACTTT.

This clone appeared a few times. In DNA form, the CDR3 reads TGTGCCAGCAGTTTATCTGGACTAGGCGCAGATACGCAGTATTTT. The encoded protein is CASSLSGLGADTQYF. The V and J genes are TRBV28 and TRBJ2-3; 7 bases map to TRBD2. CDR3 size: 15 residues. V shed 1 base and J 4 bases; nucleotides not matched to a gene: 5. The germline gives CDR1 MDHEN, CDR2 SYDVKM. Filled out from reference TRBV28 and TRBJ2-3, the complete variable domain reads DVKVTQSSRYLVKRTGEKVFLECVQDMDHENMFWYRQDPGLGLRLIYFSYDVKMKEKGDIPEGYSVSREKKERFSLILESASTNQTSMYLCASSLSGLGADTQYFGPGTRLTVL.

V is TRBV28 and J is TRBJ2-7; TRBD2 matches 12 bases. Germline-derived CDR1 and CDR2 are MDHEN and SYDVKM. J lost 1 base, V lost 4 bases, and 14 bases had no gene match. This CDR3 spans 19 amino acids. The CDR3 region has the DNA TGTGCCAGCAGTTCATCGGGACTAGCGGGTACCCCAATTTCCTACGAGCAGTACTTC. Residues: CASSSSGLAGTPISYEQYF.

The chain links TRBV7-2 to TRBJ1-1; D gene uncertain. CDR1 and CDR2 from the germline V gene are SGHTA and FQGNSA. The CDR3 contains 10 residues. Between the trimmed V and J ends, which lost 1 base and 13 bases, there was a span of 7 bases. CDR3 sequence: CASSLGSVFF. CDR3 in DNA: TGTGCCAGCAGCTTAGGGAGCGTTTTCTTT. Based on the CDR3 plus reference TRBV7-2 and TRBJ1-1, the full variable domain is GAGVSQSPSNKVTEKGKDVELRCDPISGHTALYWYRQSLGQGLEFLIYFQGNSAPDKSGLPSDRFSAERTGGSVSTLTIQRTQQEDSAVYLCASSLGSVFFGQGTRLTVV.

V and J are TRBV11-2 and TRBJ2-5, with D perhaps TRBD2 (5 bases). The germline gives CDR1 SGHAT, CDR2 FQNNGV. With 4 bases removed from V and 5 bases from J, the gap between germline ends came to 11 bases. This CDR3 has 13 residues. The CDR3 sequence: CASSSGLRETQYF. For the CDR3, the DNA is TGTGCCAGCAGCTCAGGACTTAGGGAGACCCAGTACTTC.

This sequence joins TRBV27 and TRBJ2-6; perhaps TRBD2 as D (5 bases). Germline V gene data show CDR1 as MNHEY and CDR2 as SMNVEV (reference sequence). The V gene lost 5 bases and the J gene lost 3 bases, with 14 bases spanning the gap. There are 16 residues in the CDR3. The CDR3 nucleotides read TGTGCCAGCAGTCTCACGGAGGTACGTGGGGCCAACGTCCTGACTTTC. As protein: CASSLTEVRGANVLTF.

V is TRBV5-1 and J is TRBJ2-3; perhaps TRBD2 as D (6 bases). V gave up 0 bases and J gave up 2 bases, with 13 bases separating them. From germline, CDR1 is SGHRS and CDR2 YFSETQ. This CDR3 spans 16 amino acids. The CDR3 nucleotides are TGCGCCAGCAGCTTGGCAGGTAGCGGCTACACAGATACGCAGTATTTT. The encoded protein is CASSLAGSGYTDTQYF.

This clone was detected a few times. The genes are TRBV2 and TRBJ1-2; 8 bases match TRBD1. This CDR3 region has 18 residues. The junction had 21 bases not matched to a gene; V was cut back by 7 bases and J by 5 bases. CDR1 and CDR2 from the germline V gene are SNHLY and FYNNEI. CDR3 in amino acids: CASTLQGGAVIHPYGYTF. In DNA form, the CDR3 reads TGTGCCAGCACTTTACAGGGGGGCGCAGTTATCCATCCTTATGGCTACACCTTC.

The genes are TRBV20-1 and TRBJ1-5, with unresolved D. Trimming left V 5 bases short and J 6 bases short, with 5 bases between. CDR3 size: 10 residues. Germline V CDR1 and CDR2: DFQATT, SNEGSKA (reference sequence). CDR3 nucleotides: TGCAGTGCTGGGAGTCAGCCCCAGCATTTT. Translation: CSAGSQPQHF.

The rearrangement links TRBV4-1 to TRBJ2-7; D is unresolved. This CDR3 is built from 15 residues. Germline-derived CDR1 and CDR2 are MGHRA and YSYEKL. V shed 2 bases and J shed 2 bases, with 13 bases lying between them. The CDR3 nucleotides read TGCGCCAGCAGCCAAAATTCTGCCCACACCTACGAGCAGTACTTC. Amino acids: CASSQNSAHTYEQYF.

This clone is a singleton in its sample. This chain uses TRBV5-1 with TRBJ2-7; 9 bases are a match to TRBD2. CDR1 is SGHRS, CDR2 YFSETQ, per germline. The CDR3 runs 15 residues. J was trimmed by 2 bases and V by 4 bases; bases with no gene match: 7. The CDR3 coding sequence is TGCGCCAGCAGCCCCTTTAGCGGGGGTACCTACGAGCAGTACTTC. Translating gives CASSPFSGGTYEQYF.

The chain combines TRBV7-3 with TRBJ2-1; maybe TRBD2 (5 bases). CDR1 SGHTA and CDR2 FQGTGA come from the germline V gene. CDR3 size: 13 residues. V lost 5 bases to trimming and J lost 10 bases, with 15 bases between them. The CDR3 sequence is CASSPPLSGEQFF. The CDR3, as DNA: TGTGCCAGCAGCCCCCCCCTCAGCGGCGAGCAGTTCTTC.

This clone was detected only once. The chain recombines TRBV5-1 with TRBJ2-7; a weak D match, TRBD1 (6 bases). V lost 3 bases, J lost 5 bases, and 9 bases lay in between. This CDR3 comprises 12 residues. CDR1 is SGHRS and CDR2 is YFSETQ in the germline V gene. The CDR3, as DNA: TGCGCCAGCAGCTCACAGGGAAACGAGCAGTACTTC. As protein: CASSSQGNEQYF. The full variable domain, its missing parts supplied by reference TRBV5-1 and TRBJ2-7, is KAGVTQTPRYLIKTRGQQVTLSCSPISGHRSVSWYQQTPGQGLQFLFEYFSETQRNKGNFPGRFSGRQFSNSRSEMNVSTLELGDSALYLCASSSQGNEQYFGPGTRLTVT.